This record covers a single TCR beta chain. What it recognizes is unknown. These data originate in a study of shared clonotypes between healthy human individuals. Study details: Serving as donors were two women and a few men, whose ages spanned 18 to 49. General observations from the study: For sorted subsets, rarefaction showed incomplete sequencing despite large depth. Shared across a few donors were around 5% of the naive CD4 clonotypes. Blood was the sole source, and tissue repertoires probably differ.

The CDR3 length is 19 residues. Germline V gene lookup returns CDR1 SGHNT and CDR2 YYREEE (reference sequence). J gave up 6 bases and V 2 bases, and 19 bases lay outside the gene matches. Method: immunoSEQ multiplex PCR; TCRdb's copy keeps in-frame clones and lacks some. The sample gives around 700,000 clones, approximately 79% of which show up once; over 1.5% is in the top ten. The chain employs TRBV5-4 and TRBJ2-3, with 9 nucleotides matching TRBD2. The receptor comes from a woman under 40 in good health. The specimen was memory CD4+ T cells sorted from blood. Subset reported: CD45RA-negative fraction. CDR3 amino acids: CASSLGTSQTFLDGDTQYF. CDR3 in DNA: TGTGCCAGCAGCTTAGGGACTAGCCAAACATTCCTAGACGGGGATACGCAGTATTTT.